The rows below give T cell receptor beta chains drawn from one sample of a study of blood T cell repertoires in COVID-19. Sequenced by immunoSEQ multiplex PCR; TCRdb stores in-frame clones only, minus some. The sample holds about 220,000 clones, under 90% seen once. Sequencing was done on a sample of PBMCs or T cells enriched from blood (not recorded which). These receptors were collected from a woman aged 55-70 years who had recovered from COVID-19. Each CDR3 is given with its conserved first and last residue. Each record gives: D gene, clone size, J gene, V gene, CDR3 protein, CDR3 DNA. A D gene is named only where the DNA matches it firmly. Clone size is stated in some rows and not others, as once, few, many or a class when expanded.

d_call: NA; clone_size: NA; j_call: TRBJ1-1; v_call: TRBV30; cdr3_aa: CAWRGGRTEAFF; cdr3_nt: TGTGCCTGGAGAGGAGGGCGCACTGAAGCTTTCTTT
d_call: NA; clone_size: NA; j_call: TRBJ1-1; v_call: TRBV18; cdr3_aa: CASSLLITEAFF; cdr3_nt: TGTGCCAGCTCACTTTTAATAACTGAAGCTTTCTTT
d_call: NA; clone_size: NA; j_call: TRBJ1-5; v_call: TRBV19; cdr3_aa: CASSNYQWDNNQPQHF; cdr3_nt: TGTGCCAGTAGTAACTATCAGTGGGACAACAATCAGCCCCAGCATTTT
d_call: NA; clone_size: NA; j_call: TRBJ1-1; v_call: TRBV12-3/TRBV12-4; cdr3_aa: CASSLGGQAFF; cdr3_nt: TGTGCCAGCAGTTTGGGGGGGCAGGCTTTCTTT
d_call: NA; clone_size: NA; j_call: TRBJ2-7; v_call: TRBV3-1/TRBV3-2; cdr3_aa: CASSPSGLRSYEQYF; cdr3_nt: TGTGCCAGCAGCCCTTCCGGACTCCGGTCCTACGAGCAGTACTTC
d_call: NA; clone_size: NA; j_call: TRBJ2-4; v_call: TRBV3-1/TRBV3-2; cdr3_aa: CASSQVRDLAKNIQYF; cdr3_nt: TGTGCCAGCAGCCAAGTGAGAGATTTAGCCAAAAACATTCAGTACTTC
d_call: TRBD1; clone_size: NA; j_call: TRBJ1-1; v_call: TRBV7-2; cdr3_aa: CASSSVRGQGTEAFF; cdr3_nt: TGTGCCAGCAGCTCAGTCAGGGGGCAGGGCACTGAAGCTTTCTTT
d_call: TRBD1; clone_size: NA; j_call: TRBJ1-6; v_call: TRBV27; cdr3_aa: CASSTSPTGFNSPLHF; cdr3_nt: TGTGCCAGCAGTACATCCCCGACAGGGTTCAATTCACCCCTCCACTTT
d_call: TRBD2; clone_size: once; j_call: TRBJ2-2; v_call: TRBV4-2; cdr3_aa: CASSQGGGLAGGQVTGELFF; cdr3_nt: TGTGCCAGCAGCCAAGGTGGAGGACTAGCGGGAGGGCAGGTCACCGGGGAGCTGTTTTTT
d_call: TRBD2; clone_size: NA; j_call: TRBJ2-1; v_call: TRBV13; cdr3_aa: CASSLLTSGGAYNEQFF; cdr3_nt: TGTGCCAGCAGCTTGCTTACTAGCGGGGGGGCCTACAATGAGCAGTTCTTC
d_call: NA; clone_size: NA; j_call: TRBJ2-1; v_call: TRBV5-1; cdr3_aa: CASSLGLGSYNEQFF; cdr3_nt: TGCGCCAGCAGCTTGGGACTAGGTTCCTACAATGAGCAGTTCTTC